This TCR beta chain was sequenced during a study of technical replicates of blood from a few donors. Only in-frame clones appear in the TCRdb table, and some are missing; sequencing was by immunoSEQ multiplex PCR. The data show more than 9,000 clones, with roughly 94% seen just once and approximately 6.6% held by the top ten. Trimming took 0 bases from V and 7 from J, leaving 9 bases between them. CDR1 is MGHRA and CDR2 is YSYEKL in the germline V gene. The CDR3 sequence is 14 residues long. The clonotype comes from a human donor in good health. The chain combines TRBV4-1 with TRBJ2-2, with D perhaps matching TRBD2 (5 bases). The sample taken for sequencing was PBMCs. The CDR3 DNA sequence: TGCGCCAGCAGCCAAGATAACACTAGCGGGGAGCTGTTTTTT. It codes for CASSQDNTSGELFF.